The 20 T cell receptor beta chains below were found in one sample sequenced in a study of tumor-infiltrating lymphocytes in primary liver carcinoma. With around 500 ng total RNA as template and a constant-region primer, TCR beta cDNA was made. Investigators got TCR beta libraries out of three nested multiplex PCR rounds, done with slightly modified ARM-PCR. The first two PCR rounds used TRBV1-TRBV30 forward primers with a C-beta reverse primer, about 10 cycles each. TCRdb redid the calling of the multiplex PCR reads with MiXCR, one entry per CDR3 protein. The sample contains approximately 76,000 distinct CDR3 sequences, about 64% of which appear only once. Starting material for RNA and DNA co-extraction consisted of roughly 19-31 mg of unsorted bulk tissue. The source material was liver tumor tissue from sampling region 4. This sample's subset: tumor region T4, right-lateral pole. These receptors all come from a woman aged 55-69 years with primary liver carcinoma and hepatitis B virus infection.

Turning to this clonotype: At one boundary the junction diverges from the germline segment, which might be a read error. The rearrangement joins TRBV29-1 to TRBJ2-6; D uncertain. Germline V lookup: CDR1 SQVTM, CDR2 ANQGSEA. This CDR3 has 15 residues. The CDR3, as DNA: TGCTGCGTGCTTATCCGCGATAGCAGTAATAACGTCCAGACTTTC. Translating gives CCVLIRDSSNNVQTF.

As concerns this clonotype: Since a much larger clone is just one base distant, this may be a read error. The chain joins TRBV7-9 to TRBJ2-7, with D perhaps matching TRBD1 (6 bases). Looked up from germline, CDR1 is SEHNR and CDR2 is FQNEAQ (reference sequence). V lost 5 bases to trimming and J lost 3 bases, with 20 bases between them. The CDR3 has 16 residues. Written as DNA, the CDR3 is TGTGCCAGCAGCCCTGTGGGGGCAGGGCGCATCTACGAGCAGTACTTC. It translates to CASSPVGAGRIYEQYF.

In the case of this clonotype: Because the CDR3 is missing its conserved closing phenylalanine or tryptophan, this is likely a read error. The limits of the CDR3 on the DNA are not certain, so only TCRdb's listed CDR3 is given. The chain is built from TRBV11-3 and TRBJ2-3. With termini counted, the CDR3 has 15 amino acids. Germline V gene data show CDR1 as SGHNT and CDR2 as YENEEA. The CDR3 here is CASGLDRHTTDTRYS.

This chain links TRBV11-2 with TRBJ2-3; weak D call: TRBD1 (5 bases). Trimming took 10 bases from V and 0 from J, leaving 17 bases between them. The CDR3 consists of 15 residues. Germline CDR1 is SGHAT and CDR2 is FQNNGV. As DNA, the CDR3 is TGTGCCAACAGGTCCTCTGCGATTAGCACAGATACGCAGTATTTT. Translating gives CANRSSAISTDTQYF. The variable domain in full, with the rest retrieved from reference TRBV11-2 and TRBJ2-3, is EAGVAQSPRYKIIEKRQSVAFWCNPISGHATLYWYQQILGQGPKLLIQFQNNGVVDDSQLPKDRFSAERLKGVDSTLKIQPAKLEDSAVYLCANRSSAISTDTQYFGPGTRLTVL.

There are a few counts of this clonotype. One junction end does not reproduce the germline sequence, and a read error may be involved. The rearrangement links TRBV12-3 or TRBV12-4 to TRBJ2-6, with a possible D match to TRBD1 (5 bases). The CDR3 is 15 amino acids. The CDR3 region has the DNA TGTGGCAGCAGTTTACGGAGAGCTGGGGCCAATATCCTGACTTTC. Its translation is CGSSLRRAGANILTF.

Remarks on this clonotype: A clone one base away is much larger, so this may be a read error. The rearrangement uses TRBV5-1 and TRBJ1-4; maybe TRBD1 (6 bases). Trimming removed 0 bases from V and 5 bases from J, with 17 bases in between. CDR3 length equals 17 residues. Germline V gene data show CDR1 as SGHRS and CDR2 as YFSETQ. CDR3: CASSLVTLQGRNEKLFF. CDR3 nucleotide sequence: TGCGCCAGCAGCTTGGTAACATTACAGGGCCGGAATGAAAAACTGTTTTTT.

About this clonotype itself: It is likely a read error, because the conserved phenylalanine at the end of the CDR3 is missing. The chain joins TRBV6-2 or TRBV6-3 to TRBJ2-6; no firm D call. The CDR3 runs 15 residues. CDR1 and CDR2 (germline): MNHEY, SVGEGT. CDR3 sequence: CVSSPLGSGANVLTS. The CDR3 DNA reads as TGTGTCAGCAGTCCTCTCGGTTCTGGGGCCAACGTCCTGACTTCC.

This clonotype was seen only a few times. The chain uses TRBV15 and TRBJ2-1; 7 positions agree with TRBD2. Unmatched junction bases numbered 10, after V lost 3 bases and J lost 8 bases. This CDR3 region has 15 residues. Looked up from germline, CDR1 is LNHNV and CDR2 is YYDKDF (reference sequence). The CDR3 protein is CATSRKRGAGDEQFF. As DNA, the CDR3 is TGTGCCACCAGCAGGAAGAGAGGGGCGGGGGATGAGCAGTTCTTC.

This clonotype occurred many times. The chain links TRBV29-1 to TRBJ1-1; tentatively, D is TRBD1 (5 bases). V lost 2 bases and J lost 1, with 8 bases in between. CDR1 and CDR2 (germline): SQVTM, ANQGSEA. The CDR3 length is 13 residues. This CDR3 reads CSVEYDRNTEAFF. CDR3 nucleotides: TGCAGCGTTGAATACGACAGGAACACTGAAGCTTTCTTT. Combining the CDR3 with reference TRBV29-1 and TRBJ1-1 gives the whole variable domain SAVISQKPSRDICQRGTSLTIQCQVDSQVTMMFWYRQQPGQSLTLIATANQGSEATYESGFVIDKFPISRPNLTFSTLTVSNMSPEDSSIYLCSVEYDRNTEAFFGQGTRLTVV.

With regard to this clonotype: Germline is not matched at one junction end, which may reflect a read error. The chain carries TRBV7-3 and TRBJ2-7; D call uncertain. This CDR3 contains 13 residues. CDR1 is SGHTA, CDR2 FQGTGA, per germline. The CDR3 spells CVSSLNRAHEQYF. For the CDR3, the DNA is TGTGTCAGTAGCTTAAATCGGGCTCACGAGCAGTATTTC.

As for this clonotype: Mismatch with germline at one junction end may stem from a read error. This chain links TRBV14 with TRBJ1-1; D possibly corresponds to TRBD1 (5 bases). This CDR3 is built from 16 residues. CDR1 SGHDN and CDR2 FVKESK come from the germline V gene. The CDR3 DNA follows: TGTGTCAGCAGCCAAGATCCCAGGGAGTGGCATACTGAAGCTTTCTTT. This encodes CVSSQDPREWHTEAFF.

This clonotype has just a few counts. V gene TRBV20-1 combines with J gene TRBJ2-3; the D gene is possibly TRBD2 (5 bases). The CDR3 is 13 amino acids. Trimming pared 1 base from V and 0 bases from J, leaving 5 bases between. Per germline, CDR1 DFQATT and CDR2 SNEGSKA (reference sequence). The CDR3 protein is CSARGGSTDTQYF. The DNA of the CDR3 is TGCAGTGCTAGAGGCGGGAGCACAGATACGCAGTATTTT.

This clonotype showed up many times. V is TRBV7-9 and J is TRBJ1-2; D call uncertain. V shed 5 bases and J shed 4 bases, with 20 bases lying between them. Germline V lookup: CDR1 SEHNR, CDR2 FQNEAQ (reference sequence). The CDR3 is 16 residues long. The CDR3 DNA is TGTGCCAGCAGCGTCTCCGGACGGACTTCAAGCTATGGCTACACCTTC. Residues: CASSVSGRTSSYGYTF.

This clonotype was recorded once. At one of its ends the junction is not consistent with the germline gene, which may arise from a read error. The chain employs TRBV6-2 or TRBV6-3 and TRBJ2-1; 7 bases match TRBD2. The CDR3 spans 15 residues. Germline CDR1 is MNHEY and CDR2 is SVGEGT. CDR3 in DNA: TGTGCCAGCAGTTACGGTGGCGGGAGATCGTATGAGCAATTCTTC. This encodes CASSYGGGRSYEQFF.

A single count supports this clonotype. A read error is possible here, since a much larger clone lies one base away. The chain is built from TRBV28 and TRBJ2-7; TRBD1 might be the D (6 bases). The V gene lost 10 bases and the J gene lost 11 bases, with 18 bases spanning the gap. The length of the CDR3 is 11 residues. Germline CDR1 and CDR2: MDHEN and SYDVKM. The CDR3 loop reads CANSSQGREYF. The CDR3 DNA follows: TGTGCCAACAGCTCACAGGGCCGCGAGTACTTC.

The V gene is TRBV12-3 or TRBV12-4, the J gene TRBJ1-5; perhaps TRBD1 as D (5 bases). V was clipped by 6 bases and J by 7 bases, with 13 bases between them. CDR3 size: 13 residues. In DNA, the CDR3 is TGTGCCAGCAGGCCATGTTCAGGGCAGCCCCAGCATTTT. Translating it yields CASRPCSGQPQHF.

This clonotype was seen at least ten times. The V and J genes are TRBV30 and TRBJ2-2; 10 nucleotides line up with TRBD1. The CDR3 has 14 residues. The V and J ends lost 7 bases and 6 bases, in that order; junction bases with no gene match: 8. The germline V gene encodes CDR1 GTSNPN and CDR2 SVGIG (reference sequence). In DNA form, the CDR3 reads TGTGCCTTCACCGTGGGACAGGGGTCCGGGGAGCTGTTTTTT. Amino acids: CAFTVGQGSGELFF.

About this clonotype itself: This may stem from a read error, because a much larger clone lies one nucleotide away. The genes are TRBV30 and TRBJ1-5; maybe TRBD1 (5 bases). V was pared by 2 bases and J by 10 bases, with 15 bases between. CDR3 length equals 13 residues. Germline V CDR1 and CDR2: GTSNPN, SVGIG (reference sequence). The CDR3 nucleotides are TGTGCCTGGAGTCACGGGGGTTCTCACCCCCAGCATTTT. Translated, it gives CAWSHGGSHPQHF. The full variable domain, completed using reference TRBV30 and TRBJ1-5, is SQTIHQWPATLVQPVGSPLSLECTVEGTSNPNLYWYRQAAGRGLQLLFYSVGIGQISSEVPQNLSASRPQDRQFILSSKKLLLSDSGFYLCAWSHGGSHPQHFGDGTRLSIL.

This clonotype was seen once. A junction boundary mismatches the germline segment, possibly from a read error. The V and J genes are TRBV4-1 and TRBJ1-5; no reliable D call. The CDR3 covers 13 residues. The V gene's germline CDR1 is MGHRA and CDR2 YSYEKL. The CDR3 here is CASGQWRAQPQHF. CDR3 sequence (DNA): TGCGCCAGCGGCCAATGGAGAGCTCAGCCCCAGCATTTT.

With respect to this clonotype: Sequence at one end of the junction differs from germline and may be a read error. The chain combines TRBV6-1 with TRBJ2-7; tentatively, D is TRBD1 (6 bases). The germline V gene has CDR1 MNHNS and CDR2 SASEGT. This CDR3 comprises 12 residues. The CDR3 region has the DNA TGTGCCAGCGGACAGCACTACTACGAGCACTACTTC. Translating gives CASGQHYYEHYF.